Presented here are 2 T cell receptor beta chains from one specimen sequenced in a study of vaccination and CD4 T cells after COVID-19 (dated by TCRdb to 2022 to 2024). The library was obtained by PCR. Reads for this sample came from an Illumina iSeq 100. DNA from cultured CD4+ T cells was subjected to TCR sequencing with the Oncomine TCR Beta short-read assay at the Johns Hopkins FTIC core. TCRdb ran its own pipeline on the public reads, namely fastp trimming at Q25 and MiXCR clone calling, and kept in-frame beta chains. Each entry is one CDR3 protein sequence, shown with its most common DNA and genes. This sample has 15,000 or so distinct CDR3 sequences in its table, and 52% of those were observed once. The top ten constitute about 18% of the sample. In light of the paper, this sample's time point label describes: late sampling 161 to 241 days after vaccination in a few convalescent patients. The treatment or condition label on this specimen signifies: roughly 10-day PBMC culture with coronavirus spike peptide pools or control peptides (ViraFEST assay).

No antigen is known for these receptors. The input for sequencing was CD4+ T cells from blood, cultured in vitro, taken about 7 months after SARS-CoV-2 vaccination. Receptor source: a human donor who had recovered from COVID-19.

In this sample, this clonotype turned up a few times. This rearrangement joins TRBV7-6 to TRBJ1-6; possibly TRBD1 for D (5 bases). Germline values: CDR1 SGHVS, CDR2 FNYEAQ. The CDR3 has 14 residues. The V end was cut by 4 bases, the J end by 9 bases, with 13 bases between. Here the CDR3 DNA reads TGTGCCAGCAGCTCGGGGGGATTTAGTTCACCCCTCCACTTT. Translation gives CASSSGGFSSPLHF.

This clonotype has a handful of counts. V is TRBV20-1 and J is TRBJ1-2; no firm D call. Trimming took 3 bases from V and 4 from J, leaving 6 bases between them. CDR1 and CDR2 (germline): DFQATT, SNEGSKA (reference sequence). This CDR3 region has 11 residues. CDR3 coding DNA: TGCAGTGCTAGCAGAAGCTATGGCTACACCTTC. Its translation: CSASRSYGYTF.